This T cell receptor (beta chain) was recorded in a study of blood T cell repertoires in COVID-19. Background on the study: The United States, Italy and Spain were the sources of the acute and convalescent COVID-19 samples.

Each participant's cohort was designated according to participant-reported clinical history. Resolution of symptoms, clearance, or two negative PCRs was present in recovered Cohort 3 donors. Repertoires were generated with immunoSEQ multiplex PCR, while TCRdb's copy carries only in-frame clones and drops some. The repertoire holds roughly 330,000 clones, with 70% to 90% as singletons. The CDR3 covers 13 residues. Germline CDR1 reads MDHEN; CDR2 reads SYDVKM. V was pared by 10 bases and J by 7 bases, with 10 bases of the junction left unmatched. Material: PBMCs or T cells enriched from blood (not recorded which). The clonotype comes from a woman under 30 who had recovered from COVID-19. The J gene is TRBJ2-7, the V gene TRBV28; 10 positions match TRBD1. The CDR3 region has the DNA TGTGCCATTTCCGGGACAGGGGCCCCAGAGCAGTACTTC. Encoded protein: CAISGTGAPEQYF.